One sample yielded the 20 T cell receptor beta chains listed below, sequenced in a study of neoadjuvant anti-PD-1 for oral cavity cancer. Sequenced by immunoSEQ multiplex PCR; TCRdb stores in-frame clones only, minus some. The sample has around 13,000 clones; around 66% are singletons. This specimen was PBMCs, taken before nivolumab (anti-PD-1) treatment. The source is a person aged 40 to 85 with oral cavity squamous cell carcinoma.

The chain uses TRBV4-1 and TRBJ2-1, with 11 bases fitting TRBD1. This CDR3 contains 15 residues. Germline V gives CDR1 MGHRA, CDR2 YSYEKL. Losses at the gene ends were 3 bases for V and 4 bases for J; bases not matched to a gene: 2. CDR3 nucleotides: TGCGCCAGCAGCCAGGGGACAGGGGGGTACAATGAGCAGTTCTTC. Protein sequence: CASSQGTGGYNEQFF.

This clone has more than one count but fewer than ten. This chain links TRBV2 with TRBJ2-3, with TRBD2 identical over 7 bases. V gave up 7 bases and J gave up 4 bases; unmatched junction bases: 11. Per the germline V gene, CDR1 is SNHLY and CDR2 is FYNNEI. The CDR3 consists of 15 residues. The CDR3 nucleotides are TGTGCCAGCAAAGCAGGGAGGGCCATCGCAGATACGCAGTATTTT. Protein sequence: CASKAGRAIADTQYF.

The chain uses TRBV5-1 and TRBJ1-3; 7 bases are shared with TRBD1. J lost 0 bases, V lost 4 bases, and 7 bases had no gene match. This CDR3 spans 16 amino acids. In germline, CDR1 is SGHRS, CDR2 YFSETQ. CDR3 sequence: CASSTGQTASGNTIYF. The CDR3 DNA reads TGCGCCAGCAGCACGGGACAGACCGCCTCTGGAAACACCATATATTTT.

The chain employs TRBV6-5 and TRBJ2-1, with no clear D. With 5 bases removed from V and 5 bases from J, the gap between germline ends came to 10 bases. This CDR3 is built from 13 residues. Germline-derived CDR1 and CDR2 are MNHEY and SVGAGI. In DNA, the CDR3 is TGTGCCAGCAGTCAAGTGCGGAACAATGAGCAGTTCTTC. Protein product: CASSQVRNNEQFF.

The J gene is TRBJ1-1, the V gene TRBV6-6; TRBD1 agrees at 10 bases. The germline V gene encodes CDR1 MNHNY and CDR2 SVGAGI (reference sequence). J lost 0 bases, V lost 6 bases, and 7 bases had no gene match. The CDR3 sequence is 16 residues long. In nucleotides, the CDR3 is TGTGCCAGCAGACGGGACAGGGGAACCTTGAACACTGAAGCTTTCTTT. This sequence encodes CASRRDRGTLNTEAFF.

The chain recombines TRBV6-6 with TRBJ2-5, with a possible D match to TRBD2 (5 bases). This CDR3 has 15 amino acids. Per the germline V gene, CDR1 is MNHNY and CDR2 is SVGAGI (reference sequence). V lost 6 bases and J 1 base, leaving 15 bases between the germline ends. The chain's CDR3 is CASSSPLVLQETQYF. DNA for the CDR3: TGTGCCAGCAGCTCCCCACTAGTCCTCCAAGAGACCCAGTACTTC.

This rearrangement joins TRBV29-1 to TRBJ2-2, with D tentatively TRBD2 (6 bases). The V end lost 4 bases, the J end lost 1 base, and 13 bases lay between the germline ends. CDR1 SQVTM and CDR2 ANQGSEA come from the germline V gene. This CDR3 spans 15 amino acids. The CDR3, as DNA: TGCAGCGTTGCGGGCGGGACGATGAACACCGGGGAGCTGTTTTTT. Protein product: CSVAGGTMNTGELFF.

The CDR3 loop is CASSLPGLLATNEKLFF. The CDR3 DNA reads as TGTGCCAGCAGTCTCCCGGGACTCCTAGCAACTAATGAAAAACTGTTTTTT. The chain carries TRBV28 and TRBJ1-4; D might be TRBD1 (5 bases). Germline loops: CDR1 MDHEN, CDR2 SYDVKM. Trimming stripped 5 bases from V and 0 bases from J, with 16 bases between. The CDR3 has 17 residues.

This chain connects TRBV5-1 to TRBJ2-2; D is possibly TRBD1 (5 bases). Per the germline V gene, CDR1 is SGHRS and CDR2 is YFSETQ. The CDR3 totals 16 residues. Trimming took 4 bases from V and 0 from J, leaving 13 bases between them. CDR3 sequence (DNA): TGCGCCAGCAGCCCTACCTCAGGGACGAACACCGGGGAGCTGTTTTTT. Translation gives CASSPTSGTNTGELFF.

The CDR3 DNA sequence: TGTGCCAGCAGCTCCCGGGTTCAAGGAGAGACCCAGTACTTC. This codes for CASSSRVQGETQYF. The chain is built from TRBV7-9 and TRBJ2-5, with D unresolved. This CDR3 is 14 amino acids long. V gave up 4 bases and J gave up 4 bases, with 13 bases separating them. Germline CDR1 reads SEHNR; CDR2 reads FQNEAQ (reference sequence).

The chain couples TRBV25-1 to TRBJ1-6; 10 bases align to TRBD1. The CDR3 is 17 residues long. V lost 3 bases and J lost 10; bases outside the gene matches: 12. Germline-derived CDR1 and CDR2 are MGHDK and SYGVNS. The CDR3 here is CASSDPMGDRGQSPLHF. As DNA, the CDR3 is TGTGCCAGCAGTGACCCCATGGGGGACAGGGGACAATCACCCCTCCACTTT.

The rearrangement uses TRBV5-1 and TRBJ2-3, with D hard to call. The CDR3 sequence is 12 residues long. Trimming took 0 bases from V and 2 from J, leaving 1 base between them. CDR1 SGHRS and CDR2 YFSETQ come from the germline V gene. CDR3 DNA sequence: TGCGCCAGCAGCTTGGACACAGATACGCAGTATTTT. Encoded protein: CASSLDTDTQYF. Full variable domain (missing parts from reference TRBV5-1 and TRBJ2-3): KAGVTQTPRYLIKTRGQQVTLSCSPISGHRSVSWYQQTPGQGLQFLFEYFSETQRNKGNFPGRFSGRQFSNSRSEMNVSTLELGDSALYLCASSLDTDTQYFGPGTRLTVL.

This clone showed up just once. CDR3 in amino acids: CASRVGAEAFF. The CDR3 nucleotides are TGTGCCAGCAGAGTCGGAGCTGAAGCTTTCTTT. The V gene is TRBV6-6, the J gene TRBJ1-1, with no clear D. The germline V and J ends were trimmed by 6 bases and 6 bases, with 8 bases remaining between them. The CDR3 has 11 amino acids. CDR1 is MNHNY, CDR2 SVGAGI, per germline (reference sequence).

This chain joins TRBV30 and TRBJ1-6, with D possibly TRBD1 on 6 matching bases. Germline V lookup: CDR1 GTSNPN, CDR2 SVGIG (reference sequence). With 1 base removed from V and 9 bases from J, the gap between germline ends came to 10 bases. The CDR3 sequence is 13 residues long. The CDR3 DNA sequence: TGTGCCTGGAGTGAGGGGGGCAGTTCACCCCTCCACTTT. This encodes CAWSEGGSSPLHF.

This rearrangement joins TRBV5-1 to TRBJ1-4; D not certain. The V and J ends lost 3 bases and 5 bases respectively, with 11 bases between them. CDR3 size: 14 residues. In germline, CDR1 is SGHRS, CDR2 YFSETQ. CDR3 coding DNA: TGCGCCAGCAGCTACAAAGCTCGGAATGAAAAACTGTTTTTT. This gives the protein CASSYKARNEKLFF.

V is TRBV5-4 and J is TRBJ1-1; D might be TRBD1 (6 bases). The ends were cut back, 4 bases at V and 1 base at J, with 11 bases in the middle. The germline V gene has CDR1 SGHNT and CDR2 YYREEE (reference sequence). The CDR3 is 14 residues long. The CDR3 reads CASSQAGANTEAFF. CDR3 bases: TGTGCCAGCAGCCAGGCAGGGGCGAACACTGAAGCTTTCTTT.

The CDR3 bases are TGTGCCAGCAGTTTAAGGGGCACGGACTACCCGGCCTATGGCTACACCTTC. Encoded protein: CASSLRGTDYPAYGYTF. The J gene is TRBJ1-2, the V gene TRBV27; D might be TRBD1 (5 bases). Trimming took 2 bases from V and 4 from J, leaving 20 bases between them. CDR1 and CDR2 (germline): MNHEY, SMNVEV (reference sequence). The CDR3 totals 17 residues.

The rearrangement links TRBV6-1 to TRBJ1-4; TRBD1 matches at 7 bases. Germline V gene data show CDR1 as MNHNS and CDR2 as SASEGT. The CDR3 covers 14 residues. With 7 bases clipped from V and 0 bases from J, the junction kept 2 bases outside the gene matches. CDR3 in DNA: TGTGCCAGCACCCAGGGGGCAACTAATGAAAAACTGTTTTTT. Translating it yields CASTQGATNEKLFF.

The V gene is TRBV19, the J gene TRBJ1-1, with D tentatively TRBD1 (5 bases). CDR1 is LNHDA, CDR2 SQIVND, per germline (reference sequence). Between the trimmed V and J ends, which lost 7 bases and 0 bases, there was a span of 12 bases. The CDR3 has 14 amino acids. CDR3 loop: CASTLTDMNTEAFF. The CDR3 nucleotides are TGTGCCAGTACCCTGACAGACATGAACACTGAAGCTTTCTTT.

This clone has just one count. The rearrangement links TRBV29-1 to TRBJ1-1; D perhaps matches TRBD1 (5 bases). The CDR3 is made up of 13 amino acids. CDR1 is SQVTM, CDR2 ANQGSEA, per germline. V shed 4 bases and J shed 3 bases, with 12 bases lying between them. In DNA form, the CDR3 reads TGCAGCGTTGTAGGGGATAGGGACACTGAAGCTTTCTTT. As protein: CSVVGDRDTEAFF. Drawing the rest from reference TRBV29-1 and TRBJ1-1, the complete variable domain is SAVISQKPSRDICQRGTSLTIQCQVDSQVTMMFWYRQQPGQSLTLIATANQGSEATYESGFVIDKFPISRPNLTFSTLTVSNMSPEDSSIYLCSVVGDRDTEAFFGQGTRLTVV.